The 9 T cell receptor beta chains presented below share a single source sample, sequenced in a study of response to subunit inactivated influenza vaccine. TCRdb re-analysed the RT-PCR reads in MiXCR, keeping a single row per CDR3 protein. This table holds a few hundred thousand distinct CDR3 sequences, just over 20% found once. The sequences come from PBMCs from blood, collected approximately 20 months after vaccination. The receptors here all came from a man aged 50-75 years who received an inactivated influenza vaccine.

This clonotype was detected only a few times. The chain carries TRBV7-9 and TRBJ1-4; TRBD1 agrees at 8 bases. V was clipped by 5 bases and J by 8 bases; unmatched bases: 7. The CDR3 is 14 residues long. Germline V gene sequence: CDR1 SEHNR, CDR2 FQNEAQ (reference sequence). The CDR3 sequence: CASSPPGGREKLFF. Written as DNA, the CDR3 is TGTGCCAGCAGCCCACCAGGGGGCAGGGAAAAACTGTTTTTT.

The rearrangement links TRBV28 to TRBJ2-3, with 7 bases aligning to TRBD2. CDR1 and CDR2 from the germline V gene are MDHEN and SYDVKM. V was clipped by 2 bases and J by 2 bases; unmatched bases: 4. The CDR3 has 15 amino acids. The CDR3 loop reads CASSLGLAATDTQYF. CDR3 in DNA: TGTGCCAGCAGTTTAGGCCTAGCGGCCACAGATACGCAGTATTTT.

This clonotype turned up a few times. V is TRBV5-1 and J is TRBJ2-7; 8 bases map to TRBD2. Germline trimming cut 4 bases from V and 1 base from J; bases unmatched to any gene: 4. The CDR3 has 14 amino acids. Per germline, CDR1 SGHRS and CDR2 YFSETQ. The CDR3 loop reads CASSGAGESYEQYF. The CDR3 DNA is TGCGCCAGCAGCGGAGCGGGAGAGTCCTACGAGCAGTACTTC.

This clonotype has more than one count but fewer than ten. The V call is TRBV20-1, the J call TRBJ2-4, with 12 bases that match TRBD2. V shed 0 bases, J shed 16 bases, and the junction held 16 bases outside the gene matches. Germline V gene lookup returns CDR1 DFQATT and CDR2 SNEGSKA (reference sequence). The CDR3 length is 16 residues. The CDR3 region has the DNA TGCAGTGCTAGAGATCGTGGGCTAGCGGGGGGGCTTAATTCATACTTC. The encoded protein is CSARDRGLAGGLNSYF.

This clonotype has just a few counts. The gene calls are TRBV11-2 and TRBJ1-3; maybe TRBD1 (5 bases). The CDR3 covers 16 residues. Germline lookup yields CDR1 SGHAT and CDR2 FQNNGV. V was pared by 6 bases and J by 4 bases, with 19 bases between. In nucleotides, the CDR3 is TGTGCCAGCAGAGGTCTAAAGCAGGGCGAAGGAAACACCATATATTTT. It specifies CASRGLKQGEGNTIYF.

This clonotype appeared many times. An end of the junction differs from the germline gene, which may be a read error. V is TRBV11-2 and J is TRBJ2-6; D remains unclear. The CDR3 runs to 15 residues. The germline gives CDR1 SGHAT, CDR2 FQNNGV. This CDR3 is CASSLSSSGANVLTF. The CDR3 bases are TGTGCCAGCAGCTTAAGCTCGTCTGGTGCCAACGTCCTGACTTTC.

This clonotype has only a few counts. The genes are TRBV5-1 and TRBJ2-2, with TRBD1 matching 10 bases. CDR1 and CDR2 (germline): SGHRS, YFSETQ. Unmatched junction bases numbered 14, after V lost 0 bases and J lost 9 bases. The CDR3 runs to 18 residues. For the CDR3, the DNA is TGCGCCAGCAGCTTGGAGTTAGACAGGGGGCGAATGCCGCGGGAGCTGTTTTTT. Translated, it gives CASSLELDRGRMPRELFF.

This clonotype turned up a few times. The CDR3 nucleotides are TGTGCCAGCAGCGGAGATTCGGGACCGTTCACAGATACGCAGTATTTT. This gives the protein CASSGDSGPFTDTQYF. The chain links TRBV3-1 to TRBJ2-3; either TRBD1 or TRBD2 may supply D (5 bases each). Trimming removed 5 bases from V and 2 bases from J, with 17 bases in between. CDR3 length equals 16 residues. Germline CDR1 reads LGHDT; CDR2 reads YNNKEL (reference sequence).

The chain joins TRBV5-1 to TRBJ2-1; 12 bases agree with TRBD2. Germline V gene data show CDR1 as SGHRS and CDR2 as YFSETQ. The CDR3 is 18 amino acids. The junction had 5 bases not matched to a gene; V was cut back by 0 bases and J by 1 base. In DNA, the CDR3 is TGCGCCAGCAGCTTGGGGACTAGCGGGGTAATATCCTACAATGAGCAGTTCTTC. Its protein product is CASSLGTSGVISYNEQFF.